One sample yielded the 29 T cell receptor beta chains listed below, sequenced in a study of blood T cell repertoires in COVID-19 (dated by TCRdb to the early 2020s). Libraries were prepared through the immunoSEQ multiplex PCR assay. TCRdb took this table from immuneACCESS and kept in-frame rearrangements with V and J called. Such tables lack part of the clones; where checked against another copy, unresolved V genes explain under half of the gap, and the rest is unexplained. For this sample there are 150,000 to 250,000 clones; around 79% appear just once. Under 7% of the sample is held by the ten biggest clonotypes. Sequencing input: peripheral blood. Source of these receptors: a woman aged 40 to 50 with COVID-19, enrolled during active disease.

The chain is built from TRBV29-1 and TRBJ2-5, with 10 bases aligning to TRBD1. Unmatched junction bases numbered 3, after V lost 7 bases and J lost 4 bases. The CDR3 covers 12 residues. CDR1 is SQVTM and CDR2 is ANQGSEA in the germline V gene. CDR3 amino acids: CSGRQGAETQYF. In DNA, the CDR3 is TGCAGCGGCCGACAGGGGGCAGAGACCCAGTACTTC.

The chain joins TRBV25-1 to TRBJ1-2, with a possible D match to TRBD1 (6 bases). Trimming took off 8 bases at V and 1 base at J, with 14 bases between the two ends. CDR3 length: 14 residues. Looked up from germline, CDR1 is MGHDK and CDR2 is SYGVNS. CDR3 loop: CASGRGGLNYGYTF. The CDR3 nucleotides are TGTGCCAGCGGGAGGGGGGGCCTTAACTATGGCTACACCTTC.

The chain carries TRBV6-1 and TRBJ2-5; a weak D match, TRBD2 (6 bases). The length of the CDR3 is 14 residues. V was trimmed by 0 bases and J by 1 base, leaving 6 bases between them. CDR1 and CDR2 (germline): MNHNS, SASEGT. The CDR3 reads CASSEARGQETQYF. The CDR3 DNA is TGTGCCAGCAGTGAAGCGCGGGGCCAAGAGACCCAGTACTTC.

This chain uses TRBV2 with TRBJ2-5; 9 nucleotides agree with TRBD2. CDR3 length equals 13 residues. CDR1 and CDR2 from the germline V gene are SNHLY and FYNNEI. Trimming took 7 bases from V and 5 from J; bases not matched to a gene: 5. The CDR3 is CASNGGGGETQYF. The CDR3 DNA reads as TGTGCCAGCAACGGCGGGGGGGGCGAGACCCAGTACTTC.

J is TRBJ1-1 and V is TRBV6-6; D is undetermined. CDR3 length: 11 amino acids. Trimming cost V 6 bases and J 6 bases, with 8 bases left between them. CDR1 and CDR2 (germline): MNHNY, SVGAGI (reference sequence). The CDR3 here is CASSSVAEAFF. The CDR3 DNA follows: TGTGCCAGCAGCTCGGTCGCTGAAGCTTTCTTT.

This clone was counted between two and nine times. V is TRBV6-5 and J is TRBJ2-1; 9 bases match TRBD2. The germline CDR1 and CDR2 sequences are MNHEY and SVGAGI. The CDR3 spans 14 residues. J lost 4 bases, V lost 8 bases, and 6 bases had no gene match. The CDR3 DNA reads as TGTGCCAGCGGGAGGCGGGGGGGTTACAATGAGCAGTTCTTC. Encoded protein: CASGRRGGYNEQFF.

The chain combines TRBV7-8 with TRBJ2-7; TRBD1 aligns across 12 bases. V lost 5 bases to trimming and J lost 6 bases; unmatched junction nucleotides: 17. CDR3 length equals 18 residues. The germline CDR1 and CDR2 sequences are SGHVS and FQNEAQ. The CDR3 loop reads CASSLPGQGARGSFEQYF. In DNA form, the CDR3 reads TGTGCCAGCAGCCTCCCGGGACAGGGGGCCCGTGGCTCTTTCGAGCAGTACTTC.

This clone has more than one count but fewer than ten. CDR3 protein: CASSYRRGYEQYF. The CDR3 nucleotides are TGTGCCAGCAGTTACAGAAGGGGCTACGAGCAGTACTTC. This chain connects TRBV6-5 to TRBJ2-7; TRBD1 is a possible D gene (5 bases). Germline values: CDR1 MNHEY, CDR2 SVGAGI. Trimming removed 2 bases from V and 3 bases from J, with 8 bases in between. CDR3 length equals 13 residues.

This clone was counted only a few times. The gene calls are TRBV5-1 and TRBJ1-2; 11 bases match TRBD1. The V segment lost 1 base and the J segment 3 bases; nucleotides outside the gene matches: 2. CDR3 length: 15 amino acids. CDR1 SGHRS and CDR2 YFSETQ come from the germline V gene. The CDR3 region has the DNA TGCGCCAGCAGCTTGTGGGACAGGGGGGACTATGGCTACACCTTC. This translates into CASSLWDRGDYGYTF.

The chain links TRBV11-2 to TRBJ2-2; the match to TRBD2 covers 11 bases. The CDR3 loop spans 16 amino acids. The V segment lost 5 bases and the J segment 9 bases; nucleotides outside the gene matches: 11. CDR1 SGHAT and CDR2 FQNNGV come from the germline V gene. This CDR3 is CASSAWTSGFERELFF. The CDR3 nucleotides read TGTGCCAGCAGCGCTTGGACTAGCGGGTTTGAACGGGAGCTGTTTTTT.

The table lists this clone with a count of one. J is TRBJ2-7 and V is TRBV29-1; perhaps TRBD2 as D (6 bases). CDR1 is SQVTM, CDR2 ANQGSEA, per germline. This CDR3 region has 10 residues. The ends were cut back, 7 bases at V and 5 bases at J, with 9 bases in the middle. CDR3 DNA sequence: TGCAGCGCCGGGGGTAACGAGCAGTACTTC. It translates to CSAGGNEQYF.

V is TRBV5-1 and J is TRBJ2-7, with a tentative D call TRBD1 (6 bases). CDR3 length equals 14 residues. With 4 bases removed from V and 5 bases from J, the gap between germline ends came to 16 bases. CDR1 is SGHRS and CDR2 is YFSETQ in the germline V gene. CDR3 sequence: CASSPTTGYHEQYF. The CDR3 DNA reads TGCGCCAGCAGCCCCACTACAGGGTACCACGAGCAGTACTTC.

The V and J genes are TRBV5-1 and TRBJ2-7, with 7 nucleotides matching TRBD1. CDR1 SGHRS and CDR2 YFSETQ come from the germline V gene. The CDR3 is 16 amino acids. V trimming: 4 bases; J trimming: 3 bases; junction bases outside the gene matches: 13. The CDR3 here is CASSQGEVRVGYEQYF. The DNA for the CDR3 is TGCGCCAGCAGCCAGGGGGAAGTCAGGGTGGGCTACGAGCAGTACTTC.

This chain uses TRBV7-8 with TRBJ2-3, with 12 positions matching TRBD2. The length of the CDR3 is 16 residues. Germline V gene lookup returns CDR1 SGHVS and CDR2 FQNEAQ. The junction had 7 bases not matched to a gene; V was cut back by 5 bases and J by 4 bases. The CDR3: CASSLRLAGVADTQYF. In nucleotides, the CDR3 is TGTGCCAGCAGCCTCCGACTAGCGGGAGTGGCAGATACGCAGTATTTT.

The CDR3 DNA reads TGTGCCTGGGAGAGGTACAATGAGCAGTTCTTC. As protein: CAWERYNEQFF. The rearrangement joins TRBV30 to TRBJ2-1; D gene ambiguous. Between the trimmed V and J ends, which lost 5 bases and 4 bases, there was a span of 6 bases. The CDR3 covers 11 residues. Germline V gene data show CDR1 as GTSNPN and CDR2 as SVGIG (reference sequence).

The chain links TRBV30 to TRBJ2-3, with a weak D call TRBD2 (6 bases). This CDR3 spans 16 amino acids. Trimming removed 3 bases from V and 2 bases from J, with 18 bases in between. Germline-derived CDR1 and CDR2 are GTSNPN and SVGIG (reference sequence). This chain's CDR3 is CAWSDRGSVITDTQYF. CDR3 in DNA: TGTGCCTGGAGCGACCGGGGGAGTGTGATCACAGATACGCAGTATTTT.

As regards this clone: This sample also contains other DNA sequences that code for the same CDR3. This chain connects TRBV18 to TRBJ2-3; 7 nucleotides agree with TRBD1. This CDR3 is built from 15 residues. V gave up 2 bases and J gave up 1 base; unmatched junction bases: 3. Germline V lookup: CDR1 KGHSH, CDR2 LQKENI. This CDR3 is CASSPRQGGTDTQYF. As DNA, the CDR3 is TGTGCCAGCTCACCAAGGCAGGGGGGCACAGATACGCAGTATTTT.

This rearrangement joins TRBV4-3 to TRBJ2-4; 8 positions match TRBD1. V lost 0 bases and J lost 8; bases outside the gene matches: 12. CDR3 length: 17 residues. Germline V gene data show CDR1 as LGHNA and CDR2 as YSLEER. CDR3 nucleotides: TGCGCCAGCAGCCAAGATCGACAGGGGCGATGGGCGGACATTCAGTACTTC. Encoded protein: CASSQDRQGRWADIQYF.

In this sample, this clone turned up a few times. The chain employs TRBV18 and TRBJ2-7; D perhaps matches TRBD2 (6 bases). This CDR3 is built from 12 residues. Germline CDR1 KGHSH, CDR2 LQKENI. V lost 3 bases, J lost 6 bases, and 9 bases lay in between. The CDR3 protein is CASSPGGSEQYF. The CDR3 DNA sequence: TGTGCCAGCTCACCTGGGGGGAGCGAGCAGTACTTC.

V gene TRBV3-1 (or the pseudogene TRBV3-2) combines with J gene TRBJ2-5; 11 nucleotides agree with TRBD2. Looked up from germline, CDR1 is LGHDT and CDR2 is YNNKEL (reference sequence). J was trimmed by 2 bases and V by 7 bases; bases with no gene match: 6. The CDR3 contains 15 residues. This CDR3 reads CASNPGLAEQETQYF. CDR3 in DNA: TGTGCCAGCAATCCGGGACTAGCGGAACAAGAGACCCAGTACTTC.

The rearrangement uses TRBV4-1 and TRBJ2-7; 7 positions agree with TRBD2. V lost 0 bases to trimming and J lost 3 bases; unmatched junction nucleotides: 5. The CDR3 spans 15 residues. Germline V CDR1 and CDR2: MGHRA, YSYEKL. In DNA, the CDR3 is TGCGCCAGCAGCCAAGATCCCGGGGGGAGCTACGAGCAGTACTTC. Its protein is CASSQDPGGSYEQYF.

The CDR3 sequence: CASSRDSEKLFF. The CDR3 coding sequence is TGTGCCAGCAGCCGGGACAGTGAAAAACTGTTTTTT. The chain carries TRBV6-6 and TRBJ1-4, with 7 bases aligning to TRBD1. The CDR3 extends over 12 amino acids. V shed 6 bases, J shed 7 bases, and the junction held 2 bases outside the gene matches. From germline, CDR1 is MNHNY and CDR2 SVGAGI (reference sequence).

This chain uses TRBV15 with TRBJ2-2; no clear D. CDR3 size: 15 residues. Germline CDR1 reads LNHNV; CDR2 reads YYDKDF (reference sequence). Trimming removed 0 bases at V and 6 bases at J, with 11 bases between. The CDR3 sequence: CATSRDKNFAGELFF. CDR3 coding DNA: TGTGCCACCAGCAGAGATAAAAATTTCGCCGGGGAGCTGTTTTTT.

This chain links TRBV9 with TRBJ2-1, with 7 bases lining up with TRBD2. The germline gives CDR1 SGDLS, CDR2 YYNGEE. V dropped 0 bases and J dropped 2; count of bases not matched to a gene: 2. The CDR3 has 15 residues. CDR3 sequence: CASSVDGTTYNEQFF. The CDR3 coding sequence is TGTGCCAGCAGCGTAGATGGGACTACCTACAATGAGCAGTTCTTC.

The chain employs TRBV5-4 and TRBJ1-2; D remains ambiguous. Trimming pared 4 bases from V and 0 bases from J, leaving 16 bases between. The CDR3 has 16 residues. CDR1 and CDR2 (germline): SGHNT, YYREEE (reference sequence). The CDR3 nucleotides read TGTGCCAGCAGCCCTGTAGGAGGACCAGCTAACTATGGCTACACCTTC. This encodes CASSPVGGPANYGYTF.

This chain joins TRBV29-1 and TRBJ1-6; D is uncertain. V lost 7 bases, J lost 0 bases, and 10 bases lay in between. In germline, CDR1 is SQVTM, CDR2 ANQGSEA. This CDR3 has 14 amino acids. The CDR3 DNA reads as TGCAGCGAACACTGGAGCTCCTATAATTCACCCCTCCACTTT. It codes for CSEHWSSYNSPLHF.

CDR3 sequence (DNA): TGTGCCAGCAGTTTTTCGGGACAGGGGGCGGGTGGCTACACCTTC. As protein: CASSFSGQGAGGYTF. The genes are TRBV6-5 and TRBJ1-2; TRBD1 agrees at 12 bases. The CDR3 loop spans 15 amino acids. Germline V gene data show CDR1 as MNHEY and CDR2 as SVGAGI. The junction had 7 bases not matched to a gene; V was cut back by 4 bases and J by 7 bases.

V is TRBV12-5 and J is TRBJ2-1; 10 bases line up with TRBD1. The length of the CDR3 is 14 residues. CDR1 is LGHNT and CDR2 is FRNRAP in the germline V gene. After removal of 7 bases from V and 6 bases from J, the junction contained 6 bases not matched to a gene. The CDR3 loop is CASARTGGSNEQFF. CDR3 sequence (DNA): TGTGCTAGTGCCCGGACAGGGGGGAGCAATGAGCAGTTCTTC. Based on the CDR3 plus reference TRBV12-5 and TRBJ2-1, the full variable domain is DARVTQTPRHKVTEMGQEVTMRCQPILGHNTVFWYRQTMMQGLELLAYFRNRAPLDDSGMPKDRFSAEMPDATLATLKIQPSEPRDSAVYFCASARTGGSNEQFFGPGTRLTVL.

The chain couples TRBV7-8 to TRBJ1-5; D is uncertain. V lost 0 bases and J 5 bases, leaving 5 bases between the germline ends. Germline values: CDR1 SGHVS, CDR2 FQNEAQ. There are 13 residues in the CDR3. CDR3 amino acids: CASSLAGDQPQHF. The CDR3 region has the DNA TGTGCCAGCAGCTTAGCCGGGGATCAGCCCCAGCATTTT.